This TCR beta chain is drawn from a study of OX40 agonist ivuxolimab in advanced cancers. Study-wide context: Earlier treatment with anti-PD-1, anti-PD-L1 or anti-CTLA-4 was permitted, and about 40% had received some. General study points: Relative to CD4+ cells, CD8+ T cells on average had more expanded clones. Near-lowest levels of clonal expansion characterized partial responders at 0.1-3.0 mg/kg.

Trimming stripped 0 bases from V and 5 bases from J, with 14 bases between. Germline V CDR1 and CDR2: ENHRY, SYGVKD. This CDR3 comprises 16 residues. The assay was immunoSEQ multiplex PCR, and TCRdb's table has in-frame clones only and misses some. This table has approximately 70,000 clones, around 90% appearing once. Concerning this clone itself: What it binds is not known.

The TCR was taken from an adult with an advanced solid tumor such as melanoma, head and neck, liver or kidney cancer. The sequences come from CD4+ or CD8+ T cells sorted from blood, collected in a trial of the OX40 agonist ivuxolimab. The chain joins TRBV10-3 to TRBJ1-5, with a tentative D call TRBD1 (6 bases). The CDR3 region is CAISESGARVYQPQHF. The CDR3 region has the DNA TGTGCCATCAGTGAGTCGGGGGCCCGGGTATATCAGCCCCAGCATTTT.